This T cell receptor beta chain was found in a study of T cell responses to AZD1222 COVID-19 vaccine. The CDR3 sequence is 13 residues long. V dropped 5 bases and J dropped 8 bases, with 15 bases sitting between them. CDR1 and CDR2 (germline): SGHDN, FVKESK. As for this clone: The antigen remains undetermined.

Study-wide results and limits: Baseline serology detected seropositivity in only six AZD1222 recipients. In a largely white British group with more females than males, clonal diversity was possibly underestimated. When two AZD1222 doses had been given, Spike-specific TCR breadth and depth rose.

Here immunoSEQ multiplex PCR was the method, and the copy in TCRdb shows in-frame clones only, minus some. The sample carries around 120,000 clones, 85% to 90% recorded once. The specimen comprised peripheral blood, sampled on day 0 of AZD1222 vaccination. This clonotype was sampled from an adult in good health. This chain joins TRBV14 and TRBJ2-5; D call uncertain. The CDR3 DNA is TGTGCCAGCAGCACTGGGTTAGGGAATACCCAGTACTTC. This translates into CASSTGLGNTQYF. The whole variable domain, remainder taken from reference TRBV14 and TRBJ2-5, is EAGVTQFPSHSVIEKGQTVTLRCDPISGHDNLYWYRRVMGKEIKFLLHFVKESKQDESGMPNNRFLAERTGGTYSTLKVQPAELEDSGVYFCASSTGLGNTQYFGPGTRLLVL.